The rows below give T cell receptor beta chains drawn from one sample of a study of T cell changes during pregnancy in multiple sclerosis. Libraries were prepared by immunoSEQ multiplex PCR; TCRdb keeps only in-frame clonotypes and omits some of them. The repertoire holds tens of thousands of clones, with around 92% as singletons. Source: peripheral blood, taken in the third trimester of pregnancy. Source of these receptors: a female donor in good health, enrolled as a control in a pregnancy study. Each CDR3 is given with its conserved first and last residue. The D gene is left open where the match is weak. Where a row states a size, it is once, few, many or the class of an expanded clone; other rows omit it.

v_call	d_call	j_call	clone_size	cdr3_nt	cdr3_aa
TRBV5-5	NA	TRBJ1-1	NA	TGTGCCAGCAGCTACAAAGACAACCTGAACACTGAAGCTTTCTTT	CASSYKDNLNTEAFF
TRBV28	TRBD1	TRBJ1-2	NA	TGTGCCAGCAGCCCGGGACAGGGGGCGGGTGGCTACACCTTC	CASSPGQGAGGYTF
TRBV28	TRBD1	TRBJ1-6	few	TGTGCCAGCAGGGGACAGGGGGCAACTGATAATTCACCCCTCCACTTT	CASRGQGATDNSPLHF
TRBV4-2	TRBD1	TRBJ1-4	once	TGTGCCAGCAGCCATTGGGGACAGAAACTGTTTTTT	CASSHWGQKLFF
TRBV19	NA	TRBJ2-1	NA	TGTGCCAGTAGTACCCGACAGCCAGGTTACAATGAGCAGTTCTTC	CASSTRQPGYNEQFF
TRBV11-2	NA	TRBJ2-5	NA	TGTGCCAGCAGCTTAGACCCATCTAGCCCCCAGTACTTC	CASSLDPSSPQYF
TRBV4-2	NA	TRBJ1-1	NA	TGTGCCAGCAGCCAAGAACGGTTCGTCACGAACACTGAAGCTTTCTTT	CASSQERFVTNTEAFF
TRBV6-5	TRBD1	TRBJ2-5	NA	TGTGCCAGCAGTCCACGACAGGGACGGGAGACCCAGTACTTC	CASSPRQGRETQYF
TRBV7-2	NA	TRBJ2-2	NA	TGTGCCAGCAGCTCCCTCGCGAAACGAAACACCGGGGAGCTGTTTTTT	CASSSLAKRNTGELFF
TRBV6-1	NA	TRBJ1-2	NA	TGTGCCAGCAGTGTAAGGACAGCCTATGGCTACACCTTC	CASSVRTAYGYTF
TRBV4-1	NA	TRBJ1-6	NA	TGCGCCAGCAGCCAAGGGGGCAGGGGTTATTCACCCCTCCACTTT	CASSQGGRGYSPLHF
TRBV27	TRBD2	TRBJ2-5	NA	TGTGCCAGCAGTACGGCGGGAGAGGTATCAGAGACCCAGTACTTC	CASSTAGEVSETQYF
TRBV6-4	NA	TRBJ2-2	NA	TGTGCCAGCAGGAACAGGGCCGGGGAGCTGTTTTTT	CASRNRAGELFF
TRBV6-5	NA	TRBJ2-5	NA	TGTGCCAGCAGTTCCCAGGGAAATCGGGAGACCCAGTACTTC	CASSSQGNRETQYF
TRBV18	NA	TRBJ2-1	NA	TGTGCCAGCTCACTACGGACAGCCTCCTACAATGAGCAGTTCTTC	CASSLRTASYNEQFF
TRBV18	TRBD1	TRBJ1-1	NA	TGTGCCAGCTCACCGGGACAGGGTAACACTGAAGCTTTCTTT	CASSPGQGNTEAFF
TRBV28	NA	TRBJ2-7	once	TGTGCCAGCAGACCCGGACGGACTACAGGATCCTACGAGCAGTACTTC	CASRPGRTTGSYEQYF
TRBV19	NA	TRBJ2-7	NA	TGTGCCAGTAGTGTTAGAAGCACCGAGCAGTACTTC	CASSVRSTEQYF
TRBV7-2	TRBD2	TRBJ2-3	NA	TGTGCCAGCAGCTCAGCCCCGGGACTAGCGGGAGGGGGGAAAACAGATACGCAGTATTTT	CASSSAPGLAGGGKTDTQYF
TRBV29-1	TRBD1	TRBJ2-5	NA	TGCAGCGCAGCTCAGGGGGCGCAGCAAGAGACCCAGTACTTC	CSAAQGAQQETQYF
TRBV13	NA	TRBJ1-2	NA	TGTGCCAGCAGCGGGGGACAACCTAACTATGGCTACACCTTC	CASSGGQPNYGYTF
TRBV28	TRBD1	TRBJ1-2	NA	TGTGCCAGCAGTCCACCCAGGGCAGGGGGATATGGCTACACCTTC	CASSPPRAGGYGYTF
TRBV29-1	NA	TRBJ1-1	NA	TGCAGCGTTCTTGGACAGACCATGAACACTGAAGCTTTCTTT	CSVLGQTMNTEAFF
TRBV7-3	TRBD1	TRBJ2-3	NA	TGTGCCAGCAGCCCACGGGACAGGGGGCTTGGCACAGATACGCAGTATTTT	CASSPRDRGLGTDTQYF
TRBV9	NA	TRBJ2-2	NA	TGTGCCAGCAGCGTAGGAGGGGGGAACACCGGGGAGCTGTTTTTT	CASSVGGGNTGELFF
TRBV10-3	NA	TRBJ1-1	NA	TGTGCCATCAGGAGTATGAACACTGAAGCTTTCTTT	CAIRSMNTEAFF
TRBV9	NA	TRBJ2-5	NA	TGTGCCAGCAGCGTAGGACCCGCGGGACAAGAGACCCAGTACTTC	CASSVGPAGQETQYF
TRBV19	NA	TRBJ1-2	NA	TGTGCCAGTAGTTCTTTCCCCCTAACTCCCTATGGCTACACCTTC	CASSSFPLTPYGYTF
TRBV29-1	TRBD1	TRBJ2-1	once	TGCAGCGTTGTAACAGGGGATTACAATGAGCAGTTCTTC	CSVVTGDYNEQFF
TRBV7-9	NA	TRBJ1-1	once	TGTGCCAGCAGCTCCATAGGGGTGAGGACTGAAGCTTTCTTT	CASSSIGVRTEAFF
TRBV2	NA	TRBJ1-5	NA	TGTGCCAGCACTAGGGGGAATCAGCCCCAGCATTTT	CASTRGNQPQHF
TRBV5-1	TRBD1	TRBJ1-2	NA	TGCGCCAGCAGCTTGACCACAGGGGGCGTCCTCTATGGCTACACCTTC	CASSLTTGGVLYGYTF
TRBV27	TRBD1	TRBJ1-1	once	TGTGCCAGCAGTCAACTTAAGACAGGGCCTGAGAACACTGAAGCTTTCTTT	CASSQLKTGPENTEAFF
TRBV18	NA	TRBJ1-2	NA	TGTGCCAGCTCACCAAATGGGGGCGAAGGAGGAGGCTACACCTTC	CASSPNGGEGGGYTF
TRBV28	TRBD2	TRBJ2-5	NA	TGTGCCAGCAGTCTGAGGCGGGAGGGGGGAGAGACCCAGTACTTC	CASSLRREGGETQYF
TRBV5-1	TRBD2	TRBJ2-1	once	TGCGCCAGCAGCCGCCGACTCGCGGGGGACAATGAGCAGTTCTTC	CASSRRLAGDNEQFF
TRBV19	TRBD1	TRBJ2-2	NA	TGTGCCAGTAGTCCCATGCAGGGGGCGCCGACCAGGGAGCTGTTTTTT	CASSPMQGAPTRELFF
TRBV28	NA	TRBJ1-2	NA	TGTGCCAGCAGTTTACGGGGAAGAGGCGGCTACACCTTC	CASSLRGRGGYTF
TRBV30	TRBD2	TRBJ2-7	NA	TGTGCCTGGAGTGGCGGACTAGCGGTCCAAGAGCAGTACTTC	CAWSGGLAVQEQYF
TRBV7-9	TRBD1	TRBJ2-5	NA	TGTGCCAGCAGCTTAGCACAGGGGAACCAGTACTTC	CASSLAQGNQYF
TRBV4-1	TRBD1	TRBJ1-2	once	TGCGCCAGCAGACGGACAGGGGCCGCTGGCTACACCTTC	CASRRTGAAGYTF
TRBV9	NA	TRBJ2-3	once	TGTGCCAGCAGCGTAGGAGAGATCCCCTTGCGCACAGATACGCAGTATTTT	CASSVGEIPLRTDTQYF
TRBV18	NA	TRBJ1-5	few	TGTGCCAGCTCACCATATCTGGAGACTGGTCAGCCCCAGCATTTT	CASSPYLETGQPQHF
TRBV2	TRBD1	TRBJ2-7	NA	TGTGCCAGCAGAGAGACAGGGGGCTCCTACGAGCAGTACTTC	CASRETGGSYEQYF
TRBV6-1	NA	TRBJ1-5	NA	TGTGCCAGCAGTGGGGTATTGGCAGGGCATCGGAATCAGCCCCAGCATTTT	CASSGVLAGHRNQPQHF
TRBV11-3	NA	TRBJ1-5	once	TGTGCCAGCAGCCCAGGGTGCTGGAATCAGCCCCAGCATTTT	CASSPGCWNQPQHF
TRBV11-2	NA	TRBJ2-7	NA	TGTGCCAGCAGCTTAGATTTGGCCTCCTACGAGCAGTACTTC	CASSLDLASYEQYF
TRBV27	TRBD1	TRBJ2-1	NA	TGTGCCAGCAGACCAGGGACAGGGGGCTGGTACAATGAGCAGTTCTTC	CASRPGTGGWYNEQFF
TRBV5-1	NA	TRBJ2-7	once	TGCGCCAGCAGCTTGTTGGCGGGGGACACCTACGAGCAGTACTTC	CASSLLAGDTYEQYF
TRBV7-3	TRBD2	TRBJ2-1	NA	TGTGCCACCAGTCTAGCGGGCTCCTACAATGAGCAGTTCTTC	CATSLAGSYNEQFF
TRBV5-4	NA	TRBJ2-1	once	TGTGCCAGCAGCCTCCGACTAGTTCCGTATGAGCAGTTCTTC	CASSLRLVPYEQFF
TRBV5-5	TRBD2	TRBJ2-3	NA	TGTGCCAGCAGCTTAGGGACTAGTCGGGGGAGGAGAACAGATACGCAGTATTTT	CASSLGTSRGRRTDTQYF
TRBV5-1	TRBD1	TRBJ1-4	once	TGCGCCAGCAGCCCCGACAGGGTTGCTGAAAAACTGTTTTTT	CASSPDRVAEKLFF
TRBV9	NA	TRBJ2-2	few	TGTGCCAGCAGCGTAGCGGTGTCGACCCGGGGCACCGGGGAGCTGTTTTTT	CASSVAVSTRGTGELFF
TRBV30	NA	TRBJ2-1	NA	TGTGCCTGGAGTGTGAAAGCGGAATACAATGAGCAGTTCTTC	CAWSVKAEYNEQFF
TRBV5-5	NA	TRBJ1-2	NA	TGTGCCAGCAGGGAAGTACAGGGTGGCTACACCTTC	CASREVQGGYTF
TRBV6-1	NA	TRBJ2-7	NA	TGTGCCAGCGGATTGGGGGGCGAGCAGTACTTC	CASGLGGEQYF